This TCR beta chain was retrieved from a study of blood T cell repertoires in COVID-19. In the study overall: Material from acute and convalescent COVID-19 was sourced from the United States, Italy and Spain. PBMCs, B-cell-depleted T cells, or T cells were the source of the cDNA or gDNA that made up the material.

In the original workflow: By means of reference gene primer amplification, nucleated cell counts were estimated. The data were produced by immunoSEQ multiplex PCR, yet TCRdb's version contains in-frame clones alone and is incomplete. V and J calls plus clone size are reproduced from that table; the DNA served to infer D and trimming. The sample contains about 300,000 clones, around 90% of which appear only once. CDR1 SGDLS and CDR2 YYNGEE come from the germline V gene. Trimming stripped 5 bases from V and 0 bases from J, with 14 bases between. This CDR3 has 15 residues. This receptor was obtained from a young man with active or convalescent COVID-19. Sequenced material: peripheral blood. The chain links TRBV9 to TRBJ1-1; D possibly corresponds to TRBD1 (5 bases). CDR3 DNA sequence: TGTGCCAGCAGTCCTGCGGACATAATGAACACTGAAGCTTTCTTT. The encoded protein is CASSPADIMNTEAFF.